The following is a T cell receptor beta chain sequence with its context. V shed 10 bases and J 1 base; nucleotides not matched to a gene: 8. Per the germline V gene, CDR1 is SNHLY and CDR2 is FYNNEI. This CDR3 comprises 14 residues. The data were taken from a study of CD8+ T cells in alopecia areata. RNA extraction and reverse transcription yielded cDNA as sequencing template. TCRdb's copy holds only in-frame clones and misses some; the assay was immunoSEQ multiplex PCR. The sample has roughly 130,000 clones; around 50% are singletons. This chain links TRBV2 with TRBJ1-1; TRBD1 matches at 8 bases. This receptor was obtained from a human donor with alopecia areata. The specimen was CD4+ T cells sorted from blood, collected at week 0. The CDR3 is CATKAGTGNTEAFF. The CDR3 coding sequence is TGTGCCACCAAAGCCGGGACAGGGAACACTGAAGCTTTCTTT. Together with reference TRBV2 and TRBJ1-1, the CDR3 gives the full variable domain: EPEVTQTPSHQVTQMGQEVILRCVPISNHLYFYWYRQILGQKVEFLVSFYNNEISEKSEIFDDQFSVERPDGSNFTLKIRSTKLEDSAMYFCATKAGTGNTEAFFGQGTRLTVV.